Following are 31 T cell receptor beta chains from one sample sequenced in a study of blood T cell repertoires in COVID-19. TCRdb's table, derived via immunoSEQ multiplex PCR, lists solely in-frame clones and lacks some. The profile shows 45,000 or so clones, roughly 86% of them singletons. The material sequenced was peripheral blood. The receptor set was obtained from a human donor in a cohort sampled during active COVID-19.

This clone has just one count. The rearrangement uses TRBV6-5 and TRBJ2-1; 12 positions agree with TRBD2. Unmatched junction bases numbered 5, after V lost 6 bases and J lost 8 bases. The CDR3 spans 14 residues. The germline CDR1 and CDR2 sequences are MNHEY and SVGAGI. This CDR3 is CASRLTSGGHEQFF. CDR3 nucleotides: TGTGCCAGCAGACTGACTAGCGGGGGACATGAGCAGTTCTTC.

The J gene is TRBJ1-2, the V gene TRBV3-1 (or the pseudogene TRBV3-2); maybe TRBD1 (5 bases). The CDR3 loop spans 15 amino acids. V lost 4 bases and J 4 bases, leaving 16 bases between the germline ends. Germline loops: CDR1 LGHDT, CDR2 YNNKEL (reference sequence). The CDR3 loop is CASSPYQTAFYGYTF. CDR3 coding DNA: TGTGCCAGCAGCCCTTACCAGACAGCCTTCTATGGCTACACCTTC.

This chain joins TRBV19 and TRBJ1-2; D might be TRBD1 (6 bases). V lost 5 bases and J 2 bases, leaving 15 bases between the germline ends. The CDR3 spans 15 residues. Per germline, CDR1 LNHDA and CDR2 SQIVND (reference sequence). The CDR3 coding sequence is TGTGCCAGTAGTCCCGGGGGGGCCAACAACTATGGCTACACCTTC. As protein: CASSPGGANNYGYTF.

The chain has TRBV3-1 (or the pseudogene TRBV3-2) and TRBJ2-5, with TRBD2 identical over 11 bases. CDR1 and CDR2 (germline): LGHDT, YNNKEL (reference sequence). V was pared by 6 bases and J by 10 bases, with 10 bases of the junction left unmatched. This CDR3 is 14 amino acids long. The CDR3 region has the DNA TGTGCCAGCAGTGAACCGGGACTAGCGGAAAACCAGTACTTC. The encoded protein is CASSEPGLAENQYF.

This clone was picked up one time. This chain uses TRBV15 with TRBJ2-3, with D perhaps TRBD2 (6 bases). V was pared by 0 bases and J by 1 base, with 14 bases between. In germline, CDR1 is LNHNV, CDR2 YYDKDF (reference sequence). The CDR3 is made up of 17 amino acids. The CDR3 nucleotides are TGTGCCACCAGCAGAGAAGCCGGGCGGGGACGCACAGATACGCAGTATTTT. Residues: CATSREAGRGRTDTQYF. Based on the CDR3 plus reference TRBV15 and TRBJ2-3, the full variable domain is DAMVIQNPRYQVTQFGKPVTLSCSQTLNHNVMYWYQQKSSQAPKLLFHYYDKDFNNEADTPDNFQSRRPNTSFCFLDIRSPGLGDTAMYLCATSREAGRGRTDTQYFGPGTRLTVL.

CDR3 nucleotides: TGTGCCAGCAGTTACACTAGTGGGGAGCTGTTTTTT. This codes for CASSYTSGELFF. V is TRBV6-6 and J is TRBJ2-2; possibly TRBD2 for D (5 bases). V dropped 2 bases and J dropped 8 bases, with 6 bases sitting between them. The CDR3 runs to 12 residues. Germline CDR1 reads MNHNY; CDR2 reads SVGAGI (reference sequence).

The chain uses TRBV6-6 and TRBJ2-5; the D gene is possibly TRBD2 (5 bases). V lost 6 bases, J lost 7 bases, and 21 bases lay in between. The CDR3 totals 15 residues. Germline values: CDR1 MNHNY, CDR2 SVGAGI (reference sequence). The CDR3 DNA sequence: TGTGCCAGCAGCAAACTTGACAACTCCGCGGGGACCCAGTACTTC. Translated: CASSKLDNSAGTQYF.

V usage is TRBV6-5 and J usage is TRBJ2-7, with 12 bases matching TRBD2. This CDR3 has 15 residues. V lost 4 bases, J lost 2 bases, and 3 bases stayed unmatched. CDR1 is MNHEY and CDR2 is SVGAGI in the germline V gene. The CDR3 loop is CASSSTSGGPYEQYF. The DNA of the CDR3 is TGTGCCAGCAGTTCTACTAGCGGGGGGCCCTACGAGCAGTACTTC.

This clone was seen a few times. The V gene is TRBV19, the J gene TRBJ1-5; TRBD1 aligns across 7 bases. The CDR3 has 15 amino acids. Germline CDR1 is LNHDA and CDR2 is SQIVND (reference sequence). V shed 0 bases and J 4 bases; nucleotides not matched to a gene: 3. CDR3 DNA sequence: TGTGCCAGTAGTATAGAGGACAGGAGTAATCAGCCCCAGCATTTT. Encoded protein: CASSIEDRSNQPQHF.

The J gene is TRBJ2-1, the V gene TRBV30; 7 bases are a match to TRBD2. The V and J ends lost 5 bases and 11 bases, in that order; junction bases with no gene match: 9. There are 12 residues in the CDR3. The germline CDR1 and CDR2 sequences are GTSNPN and SVGIG (reference sequence). In nucleotides, the CDR3 is TGTGCCTGGTCGGGGGGAGGAGGCCAGCAGTTCTTC. This gives the protein CAWSGGGGQQFF.

The chain joins TRBV7-2 to TRBJ2-7, with 8 bases that match TRBD2. The CDR3 runs 14 residues. Germline lookup yields CDR1 SGHTA and CDR2 FQGNSA. V lost 5 bases, J lost 6 bases, and 9 bases stayed unmatched. The CDR3 reads CASSPRQGLGEQYF. DNA for the CDR3: TGTGCCAGCAGCCCACGTCAGGGACTAGGCGAGCAGTACTTC.

The chain uses TRBV9 and TRBJ2-1, with 11 bases lining up with TRBD2. V dropped 4 bases and J dropped 4; count of bases not matched to a gene: 7. Per germline, CDR1 SGDLS and CDR2 YYNGEE. This CDR3 has 16 amino acids. In nucleotides, the CDR3 is TGTGCCAGCAGCCCCTATAGCGGGGGGGCTTACAATGAGCAGTTCTTC. Amino acids: CASSPYSGGAYNEQFF. Full variable domain (missing parts from reference TRBV9 and TRBJ2-1): DSGVTQTPKHLITATGQRVTLRCSPRSGDLSVYWYQQSLDQGLQFLIQYYNGEERAKGNILERFSAQQFPDLHSELNLSSLELGDSALYFCASSPYSGGAYNEQFFGPGTRLTVL.

This chain joins TRBV4-1 and TRBJ1-1; a weak D match, TRBD1 (5 bases). The length of the CDR3 is 15 residues. Looked up from germline, CDR1 is MGHRA and CDR2 is YSYEKL. V shed 0 bases and J shed 4 bases, with 12 bases lying between them. The CDR3 reads CASSQDGQGSTEAFF. DNA of the CDR3: TGCGCCAGCAGCCAAGATGGGCAGGGCAGCACTGAAGCTTTCTTT.

The rearrangement uses TRBV27 and TRBJ2-7, with 9 bases aligning to TRBD1. The V segment lost 3 bases and the J segment 0 bases; nucleotides outside the gene matches: 3. The V gene's germline CDR1 is MNHEY and CDR2 SMNVEV (reference sequence). This CDR3 region has 15 residues. CDR3 sequence: CASSLTGGRSYEQYF. In DNA form, the CDR3 reads TGTGCCAGCAGTTTGACAGGGGGTCGCTCCTACGAGCAGTACTTC.

This sequence joins TRBV12-3 or TRBV12-4 and TRBJ2-1; 8 nucleotides match TRBD2. The ends lost 5 bases at V and 9 bases at J; junction bases unmatched: 6. The CDR3 length is 13 residues. The CDR3 sequence: CASSPREGSEQFF. The DNA of the CDR3 is TGTGCCAGCAGTCCTCGGGAGGGGTCTGAGCAGTTCTTC.

The V and J genes are TRBV5-6 and TRBJ1-1; 10 nucleotides agree with TRBD1. V shed 9 bases, J shed 2 bases, and the junction held 10 bases outside the gene matches. Germline values: CDR1 SGHDT, CDR2 YYEEEE. This CDR3 is 15 amino acids long. CDR3 in DNA: TGTGCCACCCTGGGACAGGGGAAGTTAAACACTGAAGCTTTCTTT. Encoded protein: CATLGQGKLNTEAFF.

The chain employs TRBV9 and TRBJ1-4; 10 nucleotides agree with TRBD1. This CDR3 region has 14 residues. V dropped 4 bases and J dropped 5; count of bases not matched to a gene: 2. The germline V gene has CDR1 SGDLS and CDR2 YYNGEE. This CDR3 is CASSRQGANEKLFF. In nucleotides, the CDR3 is TGTGCCAGCAGCCGACAGGGGGCCAATGAAAAACTGTTTTTT. Full variable domain (remainder filled in from reference TRBV9 and TRBJ1-4): DSGVTQTPKHLITATGQRVTLRCSPRSGDLSVYWYQQSLDQGLQFLIQYYNGEERAKGNILERFSAQQFPDLHSELNLSSLELGDSALYFCASSRQGANEKLFFGSGTQLSVL.

This chain joins TRBV9 and TRBJ1-1; 9 nucleotides line up with TRBD1. The V gene end was trimmed by 4 bases and the J gene end by 2 bases; junction bases not matched to a gene: 6. Germline loops: CDR1 SGDLS, CDR2 YYNGEE. The length of the CDR3 is 15 residues. In DNA form, the CDR3 reads TGTGCCAGCAGCTCTCGACAGGGGGTAAACACTGAAGCTTTCTTT. As protein: CASSSRQGVNTEAFF.

The sample holds one count of this clone. The rearrangement joins TRBV5-1 to TRBJ2-6; possible D gene TRBD1, 5 bases. The CDR3 loop spans 18 amino acids. Trimming cost V 1 base and J 0 bases, with 14 bases left between them. CDR1 is SGHRS, CDR2 YFSETQ, per germline. The CDR3 region is CASSLYGRASSGANVLTF. The CDR3 coding sequence is TGCGCCAGCAGCTTGTACGGCAGGGCAAGCTCTGGGGCCAACGTCCTGACTTTC.

This clone was found once. V and J are TRBV6-5 and TRBJ1-2, with D tentatively TRBD1 (5 bases). Trimming pared 6 bases from V and 2 bases from J, leaving 16 bases between. The CDR3 extends over 15 amino acids. Germline V gene data show CDR1 as MNHEY and CDR2 as SVGAGI. The CDR3 DNA sequence: TGTGCCAGCAGATTATTCCCGGGACTGAACTATGGCTACACCTTC. Its translation is CASRLFPGLNYGYTF.

The chain carries TRBV6-2 or TRBV6-3 and TRBJ2-7; 8 bases align to TRBD1. Germline lookup yields CDR1 MNHEY and CDR2 SVGEGT. The J segment lost 7 bases and the V segment lost 5 bases, leaving 7 bases of the junction unmatched. The CDR3 sequence is 13 residues long. For the CDR3, the DNA is TGTGCCAGCAGTGGGCAGGGGGCGTTAGAGCAGTACTTC. As protein: CASSGQGALEQYF.

The rearrangement joins TRBV7-3 to TRBJ1-1; D gene unclear. Trimming took 2 bases from V and 4 from J, leaving 11 bases between them. CDR1 and CDR2 (germline): SGHTA, FQGTGA. CDR3 size: 14 residues. CDR3 sequence: CASSLGWRGTEAFF. The CDR3 DNA sequence: TGTGCCAGCAGCTTAGGTTGGAGAGGCACTGAAGCTTTCTTT.

The chain uses TRBV12-3 or TRBV12-4 and TRBJ2-5; D is uncertain. V lost 4 bases and J 5 bases, leaving 5 bases between the germline ends. The length of the CDR3 is 11 residues. CDR3 sequence reads: CASSSGETQYF. In DNA form, the CDR3 reads TGTGCCAGCAGTTCCGGGGAGACCCAGTACTTC.

This clone was found a few times. The chain has TRBV3-1 (or the pseudogene TRBV3-2) and TRBJ1-6; D is unresolved. The CDR3 length is 14 residues. V lost 4 bases, J lost 10 bases, and 14 bases lay in between. Germline CDR1 and CDR2: LGHDT and YNNKEL (reference sequence). The DNA for the CDR3 is TGTGCCAGCAGCCCCGCCTTGGGCAGATCACCCCTCCACTTT. As protein: CASSPALGRSPLHF.

The chain carries TRBV7-6 and TRBJ2-2, with D perhaps matching TRBD1 (5 bases). The CDR3 totals 17 residues. The V end was cut by 2 bases, the J end by 0 bases, with 13 bases between. Germline V gives CDR1 SGHVS, CDR2 FNYEAQ. The CDR3 loop is CASSLRATAANTGELFF. The CDR3 bases are TGTGCCAGCAGCTTAAGGGCGACAGCCGCGAACACCGGGGAGCTGTTTTTT.

The CDR3 region is CASSLGQGATGELFF. The CDR3 DNA follows: TGTGCCAGCAGCTTAGGACAGGGGGCCACCGGGGAGCTGTTTTTT. The chain carries TRBV7-8 and TRBJ2-2, with TRBD1 matching 10 bases. Germline V gene sequence: CDR1 SGHVS, CDR2 FQNEAQ. The CDR3 extends over 15 amino acids. J was trimmed by 4 bases and V by 1 base; bases with no gene match: 0.

This chain joins TRBV30 and TRBJ2-7; D gene ambiguous. Trimming shortened V by 3 bases and J by 2 bases, and 17 bases separated the two germline ends. Germline CDR1 reads GTSNPN; CDR2 reads SVGIG (reference sequence). The CDR3 consists of 15 residues. CDR3: CAWSPPLVGAYEQYF. CDR3 nucleotides: TGTGCCTGGAGCCCTCCGTTGGTGGGCGCCTACGAGCAGTACTTC.

The chain uses TRBV4-2 and TRBJ1-1; D remains ambiguous. The V gene lost 5 bases and the J gene lost 7 bases, with 17 bases spanning the gap. Germline CDR1 and CDR2: LGHNA and YNFKEQ. This CDR3 is 14 amino acids long. CDR3 sequence (DNA): TGTGCCAGCAGCAAAGGAGGGAGGGAGAGTGAAGCTTTCTTT. It specifies CASSKGGRESEAFF.

The chain employs TRBV10-3 and TRBJ2-3, with a tentative D call TRBD2 (5 bases). CDR3 length: 13 residues. Per the germline V gene, CDR1 is ENHRY and CDR2 is SYGVKD. Between the trimmed V and J ends, which lost 3 bases and 5 bases, there was a span of 9 bases. The CDR3: CAISEVGGDTQYF. CDR3 DNA sequence: TGTGCCATCAGTGAAGTAGGAGGAGATACGCAGTATTTT.

The chain uses TRBV7-8 and TRBJ2-3; a possible D gene is TRBD2 (6 bases). Trimming removed 5 bases from V and 1 base from J, with 16 bases in between. CDR1 and CDR2 from the germline V gene are SGHVS and FQNEAQ. The CDR3 consists of 16 residues. CDR3 nucleotides: TGTGCCAGCAGCCGCTCTAGGCCTAGCGGCACAGATACGCAGTATTTT. As protein: CASSRSRPSGTDTQYF.

V and J are TRBV9 and TRBJ2-1; 12 nucleotides align to TRBD2. The CDR3 loop spans 17 amino acids. Trimming removed 0 bases from V and 5 bases from J; junction bases left unmatched: 6. Germline CDR1 and CDR2: SGDLS and YYNGEE. As DNA, the CDR3 is TGTGCCAGCAGCGTAGGTCGGACTAGCGGGGTGAACAATGAGCAGTTCTTC. Amino acid sequence: CASSVGRTSGVNNEQFF.